Listed here are 27 T cell receptor beta chains from one sample, sequenced in a study of shared clonotypes between healthy human individuals (dated by TCRdb to about 2020). The library relied on the immunoSEQ multiplex PCR assay. TCRdb provides this immuneACCESS table in a form limited to in-frame rearrangements. Some clones are lacking; in checked studies, under half of them reflect an unresolved V gene, and why the rest are absent is not known. This sample comprises around 2.5 million clones, roughly 93% of them detected only once. About 0.39% of the sample is taken by the ten largest. Sequences were obtained from naive CD4+ T cells from PBMCs. Per the publication, the cell subset or site label means: CD45RA+ positively selected. The receptor set was obtained from a young man in good health. Some clones in this sample may be carry-over from other donors' samples.

V gene TRBV19 combines with J gene TRBJ1-6, with D hard to call. V was pared by 1 base and J by 7 bases, with 11 bases between. This CDR3 is built from 15 residues. The V gene's germline CDR1 is LNHDA and CDR2 SQIVND (reference sequence). CDR3 in DNA: TGTGCCAGTAGTATAGGACGTCCGGAGAATTCACCCCTCCACTTT. Translating gives CASSIGRPENSPLHF. Filled out from reference TRBV19 and TRBJ1-6, the complete variable domain reads DGGITQSPKYLFRKEGQNVTLSCEQNLNHDAMYWYRQDPGQGLRLIYYSQIVNDFQKGDIAEGYSVSREKKESFPLTVTSAQKNPTAFYLCASSIGRPENSPLHFGNGTRLTVT.

J is TRBJ2-7 and V is TRBV30; 12 positions agree with TRBD2. The J segment lost 7 bases and the V segment lost 3 bases, leaving 7 bases of the junction unmatched. Germline V gives CDR1 GTSNPN, CDR2 SVGIG (reference sequence). The CDR3 runs to 14 residues. CDR3 sequence reads: CAWRRTSGTGEQYF. The CDR3, as DNA: TGTGCCTGGAGGAGGACTAGCGGGACGGGGGAGCAGTACTTC.

Concerning this clone: The sample contains more than one DNA sequence encoding this CDR3. J is TRBJ1-4 and V is TRBV6-5; 9 bases fit TRBD1. Per germline, CDR1 MNHEY and CDR2 SVGAGI. V was clipped by 5 bases and J by 8 bases; unmatched bases: 6. The CDR3 has 14 amino acids. CDR3 DNA: TGTGCCAGCAGTCGACAGGGGGTTGGAGAAAAACTGTTTTTT. This sequence encodes CASSRQGVGEKLFF.

A remark on this clone: The sample has other DNA sequences that encode this CDR3 too. The V call is TRBV9, the J call TRBJ2-5; possible D gene TRBD1, 5 bases. V lost 2 bases and J lost 5, with 10 bases in between. The CDR3 is 13 residues long. Germline CDR1 SGDLS, CDR2 YYNGEE. CDR3 DNA sequence: TGTGCCAGCAGCGTGGCAGGGCCTGAGACCCAGTACTTC. Its protein product is CASSVAGPETQYF.

A remark on this clone: Additional DNA sequences in this sample encode the identical CDR3. V is TRBV30 and J is TRBJ1-5; a weak D match, TRBD1 (6 bases). Trimming removed 5 bases from V and 2 bases from J, with 10 bases in between. Germline assignment: CDR1 GTSNPN and CDR2 SVGIG (reference sequence). The CDR3 extends over 13 amino acids. The CDR3 DNA reads as TGTGCCTGGTCTGCAGGGGGCAATCAGCCCCAGCATTTT. Its protein is CAWSAGGNQPQHF.

The rearrangement links TRBV19 to TRBJ2-3; 13 nucleotides agree with TRBD2. CDR3 size: 15 residues. Germline CDR1 LNHDA, CDR2 SQIVND (reference sequence). V was pared by 4 bases and J by 6 bases, with 4 bases of the junction left unmatched. In DNA, the CDR3 is TGTGCCAGTAGTAAACTAGCGGGAGGGCCCGATACGCAGTATTTT. It codes for CASSKLAGGPDTQYF.

This chain joins TRBV28 and TRBJ2-6; D unresolved. Germline values: CDR1 MDHEN, CDR2 SYDVKM. CDR3 length: 16 amino acids. The germline V and J ends were trimmed by 0 bases and 0 bases, with 6 bases remaining between them. In DNA, the CDR3 is TGTGCCAGCAGTTTATGGCAGCTCTCTGGGGCCAACGTCCTGACTTTC. Residues: CASSLWQLSGANVLTF. The complete variable domain, with remaining parts taken from reference TRBV28 and TRBJ2-6, reads DVKVTQSSRYLVKRTGEKVFLECVQDMDHENMFWYRQDPGLGLRLIYFSYDVKMKEKGDIPEGYSVSREKKERFSLILESASTNQTSMYLCASSLWQLSGANVLTFGAGSRLTVL.

The gene calls are TRBV7-9 and TRBJ1-1; TRBD1 is a possible D gene (6 bases). Per the germline V gene, CDR1 is SEHNR and CDR2 is FQNEAQ (reference sequence). This CDR3 is 13 amino acids long. The V and J ends lost 5 bases and 6 bases respectively, with 13 bases between them. For the CDR3, the DNA is TGTGCCAGCAGCATTACAGGGACGTCTGAAGCTTTCTTT. Translating gives CASSITGTSEAFF.

In this sample, this clone turned up once. This may be a read error: a much more frequent sequence differs by one nucleotide. Distinct nucleotide sequences in the sample also encode this CDR3. The rearrangement uses TRBV5-6 and TRBJ2-3, with D unresolved. Germline CDR1 reads SGHDT; CDR2 reads YYEEEE. V was clipped by 0 bases and J by 1 base, with 3 bases between them. The CDR3 extends over 13 amino acids. CDR3 loop: CASSLGGTDTQYF. DNA of the CDR3: TGTGCCAGCAGCTTGGGGGGCACAGATACGCAGTATTTT.

CDR3 sequence: CASSHRISYEQYF. In DNA form, the CDR3 reads TGCGCCAGCAGCCACAGGATCTCCTACGAGCAGTACTTC. This sequence joins TRBV4-1 and TRBJ2-7; D is uncertain. Germline loops: CDR1 MGHRA, CDR2 YSYEKL. This CDR3 has 13 amino acids. Deletions cut 3 bases from V and 0 bases from J, with 6 bases between.

Here the CDR3 reads CATSGQNSNQPQHF. The CDR3 bases are TGCGCCACCTCGGGGCAGAATAGCAATCAGCCCCAGCATTTT. The chain uses TRBV10-2 and TRBJ1-5; possible D gene TRBD1, 5 bases. The length of the CDR3 is 14 residues. CDR1 is WSHSY and CDR2 is SAAADI in the germline V gene. V was trimmed by 10 bases and J by 0 bases, leaving 13 bases between them.

This clone has only a few counts. The chain links TRBV5-5 to TRBJ1-5, with 7 bases fitting TRBD1. The V gene's germline CDR1 is SGHKS and CDR2 YYEKEE (reference sequence). The CDR3 is 13 residues long. The V gene end was trimmed by 2 bases and the J gene end by 9 bases; junction bases not matched to a gene: 5. The CDR3 here is CASSFTGVVPQHF. For the CDR3, the DNA is TGTGCCAGCAGCTTTACAGGGGTTGTGCCCCAGCATTTT.

The chain recombines TRBV4-2 with TRBJ2-7; 12 bases align to TRBD2. The CDR3 contains 16 residues. Looked up from germline, CDR1 is LGHNA and CDR2 is YNFKEQ. The V and J ends lost 3 bases and 2 bases, in that order; junction bases with no gene match: 5. CDR3 amino acids: CASSHSLAGGTYEQYF. DNA for the CDR3: TGTGCCAGCAGCCACTCACTAGCGGGAGGAACCTACGAGCAGTACTTC.

The chain combines TRBV5-1 with TRBJ2-1; 8 nucleotides agree with TRBD2. Trimming took 4 bases from V and 2 from J; bases not matched to a gene: 5. CDR1 and CDR2 (germline): SGHRS, YFSETQ. The CDR3 spans 15 residues. The CDR3 bases are TGCGCCAGCAGCCGGGGGGGTTTAACCTACAATGAGCAGTTCTTC. Protein: CASSRGGLTYNEQFF.

The rearrangement uses TRBV10-3 and TRBJ1-5; 11 bases are a match to TRBD1. The J segment lost 1 base and the V segment lost 3 bases, leaving 11 bases of the junction unmatched. The CDR3 extends over 19 amino acids. Looked up from germline, CDR1 is ENHRY and CDR2 is SYGVKD. CDR3 in amino acids: CAISDSFGQGAASNQPQHF. In DNA form, the CDR3 reads TGTGCCATCAGTGACAGCTTTGGACAGGGGGCCGCCAGCAATCAGCCCCAGCATTTT.

J is TRBJ2-2 and V is TRBV28; either TRBD1 or TRBD2 may supply D (5 bases each). There are 13 residues in the CDR3. V was cut by 4 bases and J by 2 bases, with 5 bases left in between. Germline values: CDR1 MDHEN, CDR2 SYDVKM. Written as DNA, the CDR3 is TGTGCCAGCAGTTGGGACAACACCGGGGAGCTGTTTTTT. It is translated as CASSWDNTGELFF.

V is TRBV7-6 and J is TRBJ2-7; 8 nucleotides align to TRBD2. The ends lost 1 base at V and 3 bases at J; junction bases unmatched: 8. In germline, CDR1 is SGHVS, CDR2 FNYEAQ. This CDR3 has 16 residues. CDR3 amino acids: CASSLGGLAGSYEQYF. The DNA for the CDR3 is TGTGCCAGCAGCTTAGGGGGTCTAGCGGGTAGCTACGAGCAGTACTTC. Supplemented by reference TRBV7-6 and TRBJ2-7, the full variable domain reads GAGVSQSPRYKVTKRGQDVALRCDPISGHVSLYWYRQALGQGPEFLTYFNYEAQQDKSGLPNDRFSAERPEGSISTLTIQRTEQRDSAMYRCASSLGGLAGSYEQYFGPGTRLTVT.

The chain is built from TRBV28 and TRBJ2-4, with 10 positions matching TRBD2. CDR1 and CDR2 (germline): MDHEN, SYDVKM. This CDR3 region has 14 residues. V shed 4 bases, J shed 7 bases, and the junction held 4 bases outside the gene matches. The CDR3 nucleotides are TGTGCCAGCAGTTCAAGCGGGAGGGTTAACATTCAGTACTTC. Residues: CASSSSGRVNIQYF.

This clone occurred once. The chain carries TRBV11-3 and TRBJ2-3; D is tentatively TRBD1 or TRBD2 (6 bases each). V was shortened by 1 base and J by 6 bases, with 17 bases between the two germline ends. This CDR3 is built from 16 residues. The germline V gene encodes CDR1 SGHNT and CDR2 YENEEA. CDR3 residues: CASSLGGAHGGDTQYF. CDR3 bases: TGTGCCAGCAGCTTAGGGGGGGCACACGGAGGTGATACGCAGTATTTT.

The chain carries TRBV10-3 and TRBJ2-1, with 7 bases identical to TRBD2. Looked up from germline, CDR1 is ENHRY and CDR2 is SYGVKD. Trimming took 6 bases from V and 8 from J; bases not matched to a gene: 13. The CDR3 consists of 15 residues. The CDR3 DNA reads as TGTGCCATCAGATCCCTAGCGGACGGAATAGATGAGCAGTTCTTC. Translating it yields CAIRSLADGIDEQFF.

The J gene is TRBJ2-1, the V gene TRBV2, with TRBD2 matching over 12 bases. Germline CDR1 is SNHLY and CDR2 is FYNNEI. This CDR3 region has 17 residues. The ends lost 8 bases at V and 10 bases at J; junction bases unmatched: 18. The CDR3 region is CASGRLAGGPRPGEQFF. DNA of the CDR3: TGTGCCAGCGGTCGGCTAGCGGGAGGGCCCAGGCCAGGGGAGCAGTTCTTC.

This chain uses TRBV28 with TRBJ1-2; 8 nucleotides align to TRBD1. The CDR3 loop spans 13 amino acids. V shed 6 bases and J 10 bases; nucleotides not matched to a gene: 10. Germline V gene data show CDR1 as MDHEN and CDR2 as SYDVKM. CDR3 in DNA: TGTGCCAGCAGGTCAGGGGGCGGATTGTTCTACACCTTC. Its protein product is CASRSGGGLFYTF.

This chain uses TRBV10-3 with TRBJ2-7; TRBD1 is a possible D gene (7 bases). This CDR3 spans 13 amino acids. Trimming removed 11 bases from V and 4 bases from J, with 18 bases in between. Germline lookup yields CDR1 ENHRY and CDR2 SYGVKD. As DNA, the CDR3 is TGTGCCGCCGGAGGGACAGAGATTTACGAGCAGTACTTC. This codes for CAAGGTEIYEQYF.

The V gene is TRBV5-1, the J gene TRBJ1-2; tentatively, D is TRBD1 (6 bases). V lost 4 bases and J 10 bases, leaving 17 bases between the germline ends. CDR3 length: 13 amino acids. Looked up from germline, CDR1 is SGHRS and CDR2 is YFSETQ. CDR3 residues: CASSVDRWSDYTF. The CDR3 DNA sequence: TGCGCCAGCAGCGTTGACAGGTGGTCAGACTACACCTTC.

This clone showed up just a few times. The rearrangement joins TRBV5-8 to TRBJ2-5; D gene unclear. The germline V gene encodes CDR1 SGHTS and CDR2 YDEGEE. The CDR3 contains 13 residues. V shed 3 bases and J shed 5 bases, with 11 bases lying between them. CDR3 sequence reads: CASSSPGLETQYF. CDR3 nucleotide sequence: TGTGCCAGCAGCTCCCCCGGTCTGGAGACCCAGTACTTC. The complete variable domain, with remaining parts taken from reference TRBV5-8 and TRBJ2-5, reads EAGVTQSPTHLIKTRGQQATLRCSPISGHTSVYWYQQALGLGLQFLLWYDEGEERNRGNFPPRFSGRQFPNYSSELNVNALELEDSALYLCASSSPGLETQYFGPGTRLLVL.

The table lists this clone with a few counts. V gene TRBV30 combines with J gene TRBJ1-2; the D is unclear. The CDR3 consists of 12 residues. CDR1 and CDR2 from the germline V gene are GTSNPN and SVGIG (reference sequence). Trimming cost V 6 bases and J 5 bases, with 13 bases left between them. The CDR3 loop reads CACRPRFYGYTF. The CDR3 coding sequence is TGTGCCTGTAGGCCCCGGTTTTATGGCTACACCTTC.

The chain uses TRBV11-2 and TRBJ1-4, with D maybe TRBD1 (6 bases). CDR1 SGHAT and CDR2 FQNNGV come from the germline V gene. The V and J ends lost 2 bases and 8 bases respectively, with 9 bases between them. The CDR3 has 13 residues. For the CDR3, the DNA is TGTGCCAGCAGCTTATCCGGGACAGAAAAACTGTTTTTT. Protein product: CASSLSGTEKLFF.